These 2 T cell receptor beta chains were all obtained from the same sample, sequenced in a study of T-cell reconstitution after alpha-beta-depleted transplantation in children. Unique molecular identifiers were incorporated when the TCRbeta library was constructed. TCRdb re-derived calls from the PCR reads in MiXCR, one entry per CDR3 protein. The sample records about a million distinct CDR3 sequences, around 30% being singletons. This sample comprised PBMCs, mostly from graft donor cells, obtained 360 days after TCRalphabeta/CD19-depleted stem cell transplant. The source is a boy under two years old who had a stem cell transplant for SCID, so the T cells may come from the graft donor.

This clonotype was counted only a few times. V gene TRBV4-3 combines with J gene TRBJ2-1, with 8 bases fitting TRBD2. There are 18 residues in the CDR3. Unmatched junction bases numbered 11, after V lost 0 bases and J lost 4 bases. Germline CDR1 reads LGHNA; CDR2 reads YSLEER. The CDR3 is CASSQDPVWRGVYNEQFF. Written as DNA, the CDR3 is TGCGCCAGCAGCCAAGATCCCGTATGGCGGGGGGTGTACAATGAGCAGTTCTTC.

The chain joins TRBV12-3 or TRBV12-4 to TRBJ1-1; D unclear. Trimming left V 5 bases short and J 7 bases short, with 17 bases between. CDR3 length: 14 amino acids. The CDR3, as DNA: TGTGCCAGCAGTCCTCAAGGGATGTGGGGTGAAGCTTTCTTT. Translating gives CASSPQGMWGEAFF.